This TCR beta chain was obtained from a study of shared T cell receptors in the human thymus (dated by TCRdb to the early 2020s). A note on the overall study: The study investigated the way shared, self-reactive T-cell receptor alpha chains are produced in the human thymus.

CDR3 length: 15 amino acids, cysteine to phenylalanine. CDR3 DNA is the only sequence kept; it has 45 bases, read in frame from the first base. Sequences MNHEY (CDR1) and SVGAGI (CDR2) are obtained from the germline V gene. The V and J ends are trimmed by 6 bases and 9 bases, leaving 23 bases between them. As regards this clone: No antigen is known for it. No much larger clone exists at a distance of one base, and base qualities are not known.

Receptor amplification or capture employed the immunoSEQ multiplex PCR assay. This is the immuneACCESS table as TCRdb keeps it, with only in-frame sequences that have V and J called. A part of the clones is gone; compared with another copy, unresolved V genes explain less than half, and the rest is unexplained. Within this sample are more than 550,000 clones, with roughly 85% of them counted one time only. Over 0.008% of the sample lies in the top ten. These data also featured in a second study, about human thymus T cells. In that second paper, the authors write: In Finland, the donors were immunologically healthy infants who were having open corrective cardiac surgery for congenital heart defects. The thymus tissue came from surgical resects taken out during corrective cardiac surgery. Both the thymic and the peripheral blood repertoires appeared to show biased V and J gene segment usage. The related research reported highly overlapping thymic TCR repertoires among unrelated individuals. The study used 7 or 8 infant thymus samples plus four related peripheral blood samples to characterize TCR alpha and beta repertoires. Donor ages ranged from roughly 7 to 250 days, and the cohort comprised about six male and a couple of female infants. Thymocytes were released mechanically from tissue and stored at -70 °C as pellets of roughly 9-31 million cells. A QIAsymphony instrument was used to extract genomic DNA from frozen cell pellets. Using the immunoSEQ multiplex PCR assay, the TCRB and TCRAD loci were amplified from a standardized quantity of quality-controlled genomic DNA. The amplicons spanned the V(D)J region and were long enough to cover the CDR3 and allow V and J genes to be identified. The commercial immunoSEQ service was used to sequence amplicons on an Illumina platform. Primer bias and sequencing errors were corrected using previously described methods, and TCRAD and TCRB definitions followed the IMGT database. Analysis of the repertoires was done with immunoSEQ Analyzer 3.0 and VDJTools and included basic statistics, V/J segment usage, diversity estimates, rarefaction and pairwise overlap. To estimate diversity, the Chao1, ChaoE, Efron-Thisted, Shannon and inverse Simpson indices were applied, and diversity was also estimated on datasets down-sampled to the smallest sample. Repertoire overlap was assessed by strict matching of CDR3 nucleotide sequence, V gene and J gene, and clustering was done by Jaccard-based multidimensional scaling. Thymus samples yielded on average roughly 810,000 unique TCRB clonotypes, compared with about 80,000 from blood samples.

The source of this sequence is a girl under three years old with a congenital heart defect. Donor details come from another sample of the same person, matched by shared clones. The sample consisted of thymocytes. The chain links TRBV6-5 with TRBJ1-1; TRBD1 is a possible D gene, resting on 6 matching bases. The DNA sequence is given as TGTGCCAGCAGCCGCCAACCAATAATACGGGACAAAGCTTTCTTT. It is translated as CASSRQPIIRDKAFF.